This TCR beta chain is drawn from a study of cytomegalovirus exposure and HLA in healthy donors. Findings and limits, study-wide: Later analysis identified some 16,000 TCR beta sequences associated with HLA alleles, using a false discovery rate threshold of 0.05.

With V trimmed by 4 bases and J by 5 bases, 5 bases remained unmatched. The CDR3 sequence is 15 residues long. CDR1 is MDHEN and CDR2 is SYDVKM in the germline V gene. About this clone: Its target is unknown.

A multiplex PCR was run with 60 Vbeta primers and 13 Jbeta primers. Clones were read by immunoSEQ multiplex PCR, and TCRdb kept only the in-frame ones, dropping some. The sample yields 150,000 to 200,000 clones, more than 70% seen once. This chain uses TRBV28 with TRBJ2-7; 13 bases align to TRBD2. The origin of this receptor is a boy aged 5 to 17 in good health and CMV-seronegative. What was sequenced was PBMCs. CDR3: CASSWTSGSRNEQYF. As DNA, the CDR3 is TGTGCCAGCAGTTGGACTAGCGGGAGTCGTAACGAGCAGTACTTC.